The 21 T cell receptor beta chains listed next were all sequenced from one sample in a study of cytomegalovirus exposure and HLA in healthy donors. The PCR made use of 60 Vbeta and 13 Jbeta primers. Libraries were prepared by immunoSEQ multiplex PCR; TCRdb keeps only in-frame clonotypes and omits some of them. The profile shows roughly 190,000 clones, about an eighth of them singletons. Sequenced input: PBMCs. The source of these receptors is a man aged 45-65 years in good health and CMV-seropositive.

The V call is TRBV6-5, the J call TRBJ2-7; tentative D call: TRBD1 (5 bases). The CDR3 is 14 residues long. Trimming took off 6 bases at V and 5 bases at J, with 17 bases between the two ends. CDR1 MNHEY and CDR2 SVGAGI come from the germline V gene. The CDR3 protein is CASSSFQGNNEQYV. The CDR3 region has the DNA TGTGCCAGCAGCTCCTTCCAGGGAAACAACGAGCAGTACGTC.

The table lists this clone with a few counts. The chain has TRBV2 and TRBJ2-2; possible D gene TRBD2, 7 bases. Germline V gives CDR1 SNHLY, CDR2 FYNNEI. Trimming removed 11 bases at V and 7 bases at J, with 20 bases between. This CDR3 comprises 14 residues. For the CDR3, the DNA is TGTGCCGATCGAAGTGGGGGGGCTGACGGGGAGCTGTTTTTT. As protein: CADRSGGADGELFF.

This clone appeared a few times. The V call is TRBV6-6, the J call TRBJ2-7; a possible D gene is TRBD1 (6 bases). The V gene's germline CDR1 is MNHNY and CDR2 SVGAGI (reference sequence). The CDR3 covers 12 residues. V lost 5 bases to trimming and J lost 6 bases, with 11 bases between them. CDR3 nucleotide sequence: TGTGCCAGCAGTCCAGGGACACCCGAGCAGTACGTC. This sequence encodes CASSPGTPEQYV.

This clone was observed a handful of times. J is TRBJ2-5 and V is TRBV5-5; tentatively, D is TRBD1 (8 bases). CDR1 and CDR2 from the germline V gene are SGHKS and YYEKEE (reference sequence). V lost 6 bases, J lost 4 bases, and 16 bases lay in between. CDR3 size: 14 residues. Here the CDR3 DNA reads TGTGCCAGCACCCGACAGGGGAGGGGAGAGACCCAGTACTTC. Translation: CASTRQGRGETQYF.

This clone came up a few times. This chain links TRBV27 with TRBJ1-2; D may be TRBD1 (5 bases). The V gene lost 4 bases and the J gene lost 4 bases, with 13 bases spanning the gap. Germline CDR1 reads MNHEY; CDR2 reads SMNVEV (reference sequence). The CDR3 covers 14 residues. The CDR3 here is CASSSTTGFYGYTF. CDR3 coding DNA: TGTGCCAGCAGTTCAACAACAGGATTCTATGGCTACACCTTC.

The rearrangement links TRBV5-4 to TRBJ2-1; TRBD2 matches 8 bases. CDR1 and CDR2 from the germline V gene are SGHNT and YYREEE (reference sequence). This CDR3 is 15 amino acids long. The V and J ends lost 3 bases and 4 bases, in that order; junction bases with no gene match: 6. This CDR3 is CASSSGTSGYNEQFF. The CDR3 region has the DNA TGTGCCAGCAGCTCAGGAACTAGCGGATACAATGAGCAGTTCTTC.

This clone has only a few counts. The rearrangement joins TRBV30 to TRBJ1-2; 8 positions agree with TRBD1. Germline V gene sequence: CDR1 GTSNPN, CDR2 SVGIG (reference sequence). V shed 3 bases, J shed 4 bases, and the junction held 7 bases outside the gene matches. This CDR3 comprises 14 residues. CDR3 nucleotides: TGTGCCTGGAGCCCCGGGACAGGCCCCTATGGCTACACCTTC. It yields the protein CAWSPGTGPYGYTF. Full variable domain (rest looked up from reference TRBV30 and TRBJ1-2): SQTIHQWPATLVQPVGSPLSLECTVEGTSNPNLYWYRQAAGRGLQLLFYSVGIGQISSEVPQNLSASRPQDRQFILSSKKLLLSDSGFYLCAWSPGTGPYGYTFGSGTRLTVV.

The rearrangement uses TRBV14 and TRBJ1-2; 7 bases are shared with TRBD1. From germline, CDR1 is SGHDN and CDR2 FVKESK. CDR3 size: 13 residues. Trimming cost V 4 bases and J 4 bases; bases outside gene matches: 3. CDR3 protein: CASSRDRAYGYTF. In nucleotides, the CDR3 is TGTGCCAGCAGCCGCGACAGGGCCTATGGCTACACCTTC.

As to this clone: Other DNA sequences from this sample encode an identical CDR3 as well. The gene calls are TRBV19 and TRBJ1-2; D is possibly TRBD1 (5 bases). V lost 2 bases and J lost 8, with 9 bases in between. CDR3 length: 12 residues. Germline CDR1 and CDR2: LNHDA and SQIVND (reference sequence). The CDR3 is CASSIRGDGYTF. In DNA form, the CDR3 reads TGTGCCAGTAGTATACGGGGGGACGGCTACACCTTC.

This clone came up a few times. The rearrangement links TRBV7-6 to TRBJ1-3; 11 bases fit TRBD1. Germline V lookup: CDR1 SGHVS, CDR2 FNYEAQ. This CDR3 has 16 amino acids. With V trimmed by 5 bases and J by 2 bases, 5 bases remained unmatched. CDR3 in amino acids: CASSAGQGAPGNTIYF. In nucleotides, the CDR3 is TGTGCCAGCAGCGCAGGACAGGGGGCGCCTGGAAACACCATATATTTT.

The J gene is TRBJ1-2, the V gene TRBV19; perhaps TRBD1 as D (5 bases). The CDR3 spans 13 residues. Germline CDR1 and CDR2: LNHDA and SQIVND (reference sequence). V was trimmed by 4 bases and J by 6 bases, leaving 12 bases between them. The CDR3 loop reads CASSREGIDGYTF. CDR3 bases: TGTGCCAGTAGTAGGGAGGGGATCGATGGCTACACCTTC.

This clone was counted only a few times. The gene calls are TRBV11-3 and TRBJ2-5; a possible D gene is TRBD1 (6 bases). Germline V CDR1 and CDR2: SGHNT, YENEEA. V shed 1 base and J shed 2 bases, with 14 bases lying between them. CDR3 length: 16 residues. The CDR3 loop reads CASSLVIGQLQETQYF. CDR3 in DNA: TGTGCCAGCAGCTTAGTGATCGGACAGTTACAAGAGACCCAGTACTTC.

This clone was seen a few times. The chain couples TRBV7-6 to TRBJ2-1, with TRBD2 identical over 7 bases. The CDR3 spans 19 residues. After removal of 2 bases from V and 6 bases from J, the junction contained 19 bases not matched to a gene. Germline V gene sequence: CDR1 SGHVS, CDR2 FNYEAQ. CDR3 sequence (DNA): TGTGCCAGCAGCTTATTGGTTCCGGGGCCGGCGGGGGTATTCAATGAGCAGTTCTTC. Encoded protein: CASSLLVPGPAGVFNEQFF.

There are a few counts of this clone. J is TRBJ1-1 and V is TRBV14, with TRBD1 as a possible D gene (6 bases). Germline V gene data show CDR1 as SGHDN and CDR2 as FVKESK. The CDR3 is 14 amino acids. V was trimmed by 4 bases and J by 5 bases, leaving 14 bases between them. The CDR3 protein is CASSRAGAITEAFF. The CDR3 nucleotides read TGTGCCAGCAGCCGGGCGGGGGCGATTACTGAAGCTTTCTTT.

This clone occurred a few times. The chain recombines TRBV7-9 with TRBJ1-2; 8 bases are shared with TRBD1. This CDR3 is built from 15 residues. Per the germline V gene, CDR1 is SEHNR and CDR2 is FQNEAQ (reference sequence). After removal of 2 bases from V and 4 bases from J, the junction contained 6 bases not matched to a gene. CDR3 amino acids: CASSLSEDRVYGYTF. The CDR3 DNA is TGTGCCAGCAGCTTATCGGAGGACAGGGTCTATGGCTACACCTTC. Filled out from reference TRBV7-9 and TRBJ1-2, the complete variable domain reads DTGVSQNPRHKITKRGQNVTFRCDPISEHNRLYWYRQTLGQGPEFLTYFQNEAQLEKSRLLSDRFSAERPKGSFSTLEIQRTEQGDSAMYLCASSLSEDRVYGYTFGSGTRLTVV.

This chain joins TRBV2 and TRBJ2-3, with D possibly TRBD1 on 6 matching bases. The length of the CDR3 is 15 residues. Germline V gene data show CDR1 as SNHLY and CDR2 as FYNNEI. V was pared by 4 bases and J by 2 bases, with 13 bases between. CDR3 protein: CASSVRGGHTDTQYF. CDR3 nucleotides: TGTGCCAGCAGTGTTAGAGGGGGACACACAGATACGCAGTATTTT.

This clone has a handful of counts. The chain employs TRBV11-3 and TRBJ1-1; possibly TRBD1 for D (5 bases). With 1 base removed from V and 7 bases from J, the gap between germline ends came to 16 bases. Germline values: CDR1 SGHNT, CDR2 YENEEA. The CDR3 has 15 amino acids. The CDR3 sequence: CASSLGAREGREAFF. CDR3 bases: TGTGCCAGCAGCTTAGGCGCCAGGGAGGGGCGTGAAGCTTTCTTT.

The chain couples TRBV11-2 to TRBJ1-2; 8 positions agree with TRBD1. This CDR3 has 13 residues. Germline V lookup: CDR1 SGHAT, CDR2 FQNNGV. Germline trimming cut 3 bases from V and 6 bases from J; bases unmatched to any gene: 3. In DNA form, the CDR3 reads TGTGCCAGCAGCTTGGCAGGGGGCAATGGCTACACCTTC. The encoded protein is CASSLAGGNGYTF. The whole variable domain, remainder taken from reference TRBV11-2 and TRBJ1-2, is EAGVAQSPRYKIIEKRQSVAFWCNPISGHATLYWYQQILGQGPKLLIQFQNNGVVDDSQLPKDRFSAERLKGVDSTLKIQPAKLEDSAVYLCASSLAGGNGYTFGSGTRLTVV.

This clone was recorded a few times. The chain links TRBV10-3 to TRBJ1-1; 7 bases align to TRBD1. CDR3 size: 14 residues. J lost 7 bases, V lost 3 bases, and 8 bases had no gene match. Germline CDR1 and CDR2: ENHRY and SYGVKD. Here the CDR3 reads CAISERGQSFEAFF. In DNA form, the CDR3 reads TGTGCCATCAGTGAAAGGGGACAGAGCTTTGAAGCTTTCTTT.

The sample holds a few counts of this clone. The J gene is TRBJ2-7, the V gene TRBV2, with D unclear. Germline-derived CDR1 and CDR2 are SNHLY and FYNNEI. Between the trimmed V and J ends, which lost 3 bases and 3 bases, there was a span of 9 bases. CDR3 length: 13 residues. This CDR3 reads CASSDDNLYEQYF. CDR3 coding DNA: TGTGCCAGCAGTGACGACAATCTCTACGAGCAGTACTTC.

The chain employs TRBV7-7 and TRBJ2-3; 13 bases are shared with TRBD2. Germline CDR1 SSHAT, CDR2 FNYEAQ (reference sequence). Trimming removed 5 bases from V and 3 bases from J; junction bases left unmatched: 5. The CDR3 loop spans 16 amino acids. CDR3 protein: CASSQGLAGRTDTQYF. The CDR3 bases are TGTGCCAGCAGCCAGGGACTAGCGGGGCGTACAGATACGCAGTATTTT.